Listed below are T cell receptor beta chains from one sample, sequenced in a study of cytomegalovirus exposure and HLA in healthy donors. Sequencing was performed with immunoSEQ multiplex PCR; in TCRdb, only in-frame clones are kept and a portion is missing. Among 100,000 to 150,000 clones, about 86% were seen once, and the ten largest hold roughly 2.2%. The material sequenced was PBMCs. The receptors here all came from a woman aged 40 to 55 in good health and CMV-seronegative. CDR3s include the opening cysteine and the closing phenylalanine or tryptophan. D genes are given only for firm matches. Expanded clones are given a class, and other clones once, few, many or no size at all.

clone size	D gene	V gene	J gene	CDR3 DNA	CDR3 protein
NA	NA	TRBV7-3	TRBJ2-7	TGTGCCAGCAGCTCCCAATCTATCCGTCACGAGCAGTACTTC	CASSSQSIRHEQYF
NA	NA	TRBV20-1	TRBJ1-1	TGCAGTGCTACCCGAACCGGTGAAGCTTTCTTT	CSATRTGEAFF
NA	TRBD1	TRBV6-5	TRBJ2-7	TGTGCCAGCGGCCGGGGACAGGGGCCTTACGAGCAGTACTTC	CASGRGQGPYEQYF
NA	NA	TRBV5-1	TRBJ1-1	TGCGCCAGCAGCTTGGTACCGGGAAACACTGAAGCTTTCTTT	CASSLVPGNTEAFF
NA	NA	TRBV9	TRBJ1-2	TGTGCCAGCAGCGTAGGACAGTCAGCAAGTGGCTACACCTTC	CASSVGQSASGYTF
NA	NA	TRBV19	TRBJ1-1	TGTGCCAGTAGCTCGAGGAAACTCGAAGCTTTCTTT	CASSSRKLEAFF
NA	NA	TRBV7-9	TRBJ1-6	TGTTCCAGCAGCTCGGGACAAAATTCACCCCTCCACTTT	CSSSSGQNSPLHF
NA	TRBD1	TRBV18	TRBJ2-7	TGTGCCAGCTCACCTCAGAGTGGTAGGGGGCGCCTCTACGAGCAGTACTTC	CASSPQSGRGRLYEQYF
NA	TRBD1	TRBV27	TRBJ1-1	TGTGCCAGCAGGGGACAGGGTCCTTCACAGGCTTTCTTT	CASRGQGPSQAFF
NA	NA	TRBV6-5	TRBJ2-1	TGTGCCAGCAGTTTAAACAGGGTAGTGGAGTTCTTC	CASSLNRVVEFF
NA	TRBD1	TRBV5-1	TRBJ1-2	TGCGCCAGCAGCTTACCCCGGGACAGGGACGGGCCTAACTATGGCTACACCTTC	CASSLPRDRDGPNYGYTF
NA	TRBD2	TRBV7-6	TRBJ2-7	TGTGCCAGCAGCTCAGGACTAGCGGGAGTAGTTCTCGACGAGCAGTACTTC	CASSSGLAGVVLDEQYF
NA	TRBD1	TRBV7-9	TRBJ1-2	TGTGCCAGCAGCTTAAAGGGAAGGGACAGGGGCGGCTACACCTTC	CASSLKGRDRGGYTF
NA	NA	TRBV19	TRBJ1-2	TGTGCCAGTAGTATCCCCCTCAACAGCTATGGCTACACCTTC	CASSIPLNSYGYTF
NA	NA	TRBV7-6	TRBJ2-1	TGTGCCAGCAGCTTAGGACAGACCCCCTACAATGAGCAGTTCTTC	CASSLGQTPYNEQFF
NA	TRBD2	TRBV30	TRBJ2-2	TGTGCCTGGAGAGGAAGCGGGGCATACACCGGGGAGCTGTTTTTT	CAWRGSGAYTGELFF
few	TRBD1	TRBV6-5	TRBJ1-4	TGTGCCAGCAGCCCCCGGGACAGCCAGATGAATGAACTGTTTTTT	CASSPRDSQMNELFF
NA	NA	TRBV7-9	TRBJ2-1	TGTGCCAGCAGCCCCCCTCCCCTGGGAGCCCATGAGCAGTTCTTC	CASSPPPLGAHEQFF
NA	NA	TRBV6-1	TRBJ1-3	TGTGCCAGCAATCTCTCTGGAAACACCATATATTTT	CASNLSGNTIYF
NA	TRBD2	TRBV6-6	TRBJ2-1	TGTGCCAGCAGTTACGGGGGGGAGGTGGATGAGCAGTTCTTC	CASSYGGEVDEQFF
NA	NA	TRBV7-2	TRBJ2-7	TGTGCCAGCAGCTTAGGGGTGGCGCCGGGCTACGAGCAGTACTTC	CASSLGVAPGYEQYF
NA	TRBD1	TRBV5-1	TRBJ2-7	TGCGCCAGCAGCTTGGAGGGGACAGGGTTCGAGCAGTACTTC	CASSLEGTGFEQYF
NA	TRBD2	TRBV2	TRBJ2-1	TGTGCCAGCAGCCGCCGGGGGCGGGAGGCATCCTACAATGAGCAGTTCTTC	CASSRRGREASYNEQFF